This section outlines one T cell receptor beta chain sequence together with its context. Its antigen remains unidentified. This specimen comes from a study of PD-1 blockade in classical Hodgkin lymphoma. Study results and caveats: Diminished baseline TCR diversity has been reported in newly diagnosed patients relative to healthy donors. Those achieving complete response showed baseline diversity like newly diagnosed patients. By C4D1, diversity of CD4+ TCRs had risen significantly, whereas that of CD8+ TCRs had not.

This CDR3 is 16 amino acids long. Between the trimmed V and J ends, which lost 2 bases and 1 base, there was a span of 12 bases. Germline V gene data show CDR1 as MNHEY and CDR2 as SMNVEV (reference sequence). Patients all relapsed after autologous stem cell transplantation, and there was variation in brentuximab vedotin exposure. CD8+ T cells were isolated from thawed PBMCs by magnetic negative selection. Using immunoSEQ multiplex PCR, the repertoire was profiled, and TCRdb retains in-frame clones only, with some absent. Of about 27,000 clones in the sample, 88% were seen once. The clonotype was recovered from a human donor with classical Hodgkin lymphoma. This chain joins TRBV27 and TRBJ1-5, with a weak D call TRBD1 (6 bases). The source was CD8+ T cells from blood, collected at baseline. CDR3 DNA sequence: TGTGCCAGCAGTTTAAGGGGGGCGCGGAGCAATCAGCCCCAGCATTTT. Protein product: CASSLRGARSNQPQHF.